These 17 T cell receptor beta chains originate from one sample sequenced in a study of OX40 agonist ivuxolimab in advanced cancers. The method was immunoSEQ multiplex PCR; TCRdb's version includes in-frame clones alone and lacks a portion of them. The repertoire holds around 70,000 clones, 87% seen once, with just over 2% in the top ten. Sequenced material: CD4+ or CD8+ T cells sorted from blood, taken in a trial of the OX40 agonist ivuxolimab. The receptors shown here come from an adult with an advanced solid tumor such as melanoma, head and neck, liver or kidney cancer.

This chain links TRBV5-1 with TRBJ2-3; 8 nucleotides line up with TRBD2. V trimming: 0 bases; J trimming: 5 bases; junction bases outside the gene matches: 8. CDR1 is SGHRS, CDR2 YFSETQ, per germline. The CDR3 contains 16 residues. CDR3 DNA: TGCGCCAGCAGCTTGGAAGCGGGGGTTATCGGAGATACGCAGTATTTT. It encodes CASSLEAGVIGDTQYF.

Comments on this clone: One end of the junction fails to match germline, which may point to a read error. CDR3 sequence reads: CASSEGAPHINEQFF. CDR3 in DNA: TGTGCTAGCAGCGAAGGAGCACCCCACATCAATGAGCAGTTCTTC. V gene TRBV7-7 combines with J gene TRBJ2-1; D remains ambiguous. CDR3 length: 15 amino acids. The germline CDR1 and CDR2 sequences are SSHAT and FNYEAQ (reference sequence).

The chain is built from TRBV5-1 and TRBJ2-7; TRBD1 is a possible D gene (6 bases). CDR3 length equals 14 residues. Germline-derived CDR1 and CDR2 are SGHRS and YFSETQ. Trimming took off 7 bases at V and 5 bases at J, with 19 bases between the two ends. The CDR3 here is CASGTGYTLNEQYF. In nucleotides, the CDR3 is TGCGCCAGCGGTACAGGGTACACCTTGAACGAGCAGTACTTC.

The chain is built from TRBV23-1 and TRBJ1-5; a possible D gene is TRBD1 (5 bases). TRBV23-1 is assigned to the ORF class and has an uncertain function. Trimming shortened V by 3 bases and J by 0 bases, and 9 bases separated the two germline ends. The CDR3 runs to 15 residues. CDR3 DNA sequence: TGCGCCAGCAGTCAGGGGGACCTTAGCAATCAGCCCCAGCATTTT. As protein: CASSQGDLSNQPQHF.

CDR3 amino acids: CASSFRGTGNTDTQYF. The CDR3 bases are TGTGCCAGCAGTTTTCGTGGGACAGGGAACACAGATACGCAGTATTTT. The chain links TRBV28 to TRBJ2-3; 9 bases fit TRBD1. Per the germline V gene, CDR1 is MDHEN and CDR2 is SYDVKM. V trimming: 3 bases; J trimming: 2 bases; junction bases outside the gene matches: 6. The CDR3 contains 16 residues.

This sequence joins TRBV5-5 and TRBJ2-3, with 9 bases aligning to TRBD2. The CDR3 covers 16 residues. Germline CDR1 SGHKS, CDR2 YYEKEE (reference sequence). V gave up 6 bases and J gave up 0 bases; unmatched junction bases: 8. The CDR3 DNA sequence: TGTGCCAGCAATCGGCTAGCGGGGTCTAGCACAGATACGCAGTATTTT. This encodes CASNRLAGSSTDTQYF.

This clone was found a few times. The J gene is TRBJ2-7, the V gene TRBV7-7, with 8 bases identical to TRBD2. The CDR3 is 14 amino acids. Germline CDR1 and CDR2: SSHAT and FNYEAQ (reference sequence). The V and J ends lost 5 bases and 2 bases, in that order; junction bases with no gene match: 5. CDR3 loop: CASSPSGSTYEQYF. The CDR3 coding sequence is TGTGCCAGCAGCCCCAGCGGGAGCACCTACGAGCAGTACTTC.

V is TRBV28 and J is TRBJ1-5, with 9 bases aligning to TRBD1. V trimming: 11 bases; J trimming: 2 bases; junction bases outside the gene matches: 10. Germline CDR1 and CDR2: MDHEN and SYDVKM. The CDR3 consists of 15 residues. The CDR3 sequence: CAGGQGSIGNQPQHF. The CDR3 DNA follows: TGTGCCGGTGGACAGGGGAGTATCGGCAATCAGCCCCAGCATTTT.

CDR3 DNA sequence: TGCGCCAGCAGCCGATCAGATAAACAGGGGGCAGAGACCCAGTACTTC. Translation: CASSRSDKQGAETQYF. The genes are TRBV5-1 and TRBJ2-5; 9 nucleotides align to TRBD1. The germline gives CDR1 SGHRS, CDR2 YFSETQ. V dropped 4 bases and J dropped 4; count of bases not matched to a gene: 11. The CDR3 spans 16 residues. The full variable domain, with the rest looked up from reference TRBV5-1 and TRBJ2-5, is KAGVTQTPRYLIKTRGQQVTLSCSPISGHRSVSWYQQTPGQGLQFLFEYFSETQRNKGNFPGRFSGRQFSNSRSEMNVSTLELGDSALYLCASSRSDKQGAETQYFGPGTRLLVL.

The chain joins TRBV7-8 to TRBJ2-1, with 7 bases matching TRBD2. Germline V gene data show CDR1 as SGHVS and CDR2 as FQNEAQ. V lost 2 bases, J lost 4 bases, and 8 bases stayed unmatched. The CDR3 consists of 16 residues. The CDR3 is CASSLRRLAQYNEQFF. DNA for the CDR3: TGTGCCAGCAGCTTACGGAGACTAGCTCAATACAATGAGCAGTTCTTC.

V usage is TRBV10-3 and J usage is TRBJ2-6; 9 bases match TRBD1. The germline CDR1 and CDR2 sequences are ENHRY and SYGVKD. The V and J ends lost 4 bases and 0 bases, in that order; junction bases with no gene match: 4. CDR3 length: 17 amino acids. This CDR3 is CAISGGQGPSGANVLTF. The CDR3 DNA is TGTGCCATCAGTGGGGGACAGGGACCCTCTGGGGCCAACGTCCTGACTTTC.

The chain uses TRBV6-5 and TRBJ1-1; D is ambiguous. This CDR3 comprises 13 residues. Germline V CDR1 and CDR2: MNHEY, SVGAGI. Between the trimmed V and J ends, which lost 2 bases and 0 bases, there was a span of 4 bases. The CDR3 reads CASSYQLNTEAFF. The CDR3 DNA reads as TGTGCCAGCAGTTACCAGTTGAACACTGAAGCTTTCTTT.

The V gene is TRBV11-2, the J gene TRBJ2-6, with D uncertain. Germline V lookup: CDR1 SGHAT, CDR2 FQNNGV. This CDR3 contains 14 residues. V was cut by 1 base and J by 4 bases, with 5 bases left in between. CDR3 DNA sequence: TGTGCCAGCAGCTTAGGCGCAGGGGCCAACGTCCTGACTTTC. Residues: CASSLGAGANVLTF.

V usage is TRBV18 and J usage is TRBJ1-3; weak D call: TRBD1 (5 bases). Trimming cost V 6 bases and J 2 bases, with 14 bases left between them. Germline CDR1 KGHSH, CDR2 LQKENI. The CDR3 covers 15 residues. The CDR3 spells CASSPSREAGNTIYF. DNA of the CDR3: TGTGCCAGCTCGCCTAGCAGGGAGGCTGGAAACACCATATATTTT.

This rearrangement joins TRBV27 to TRBJ2-2; 9 bases line up with TRBD2. Germline CDR1 reads MNHEY; CDR2 reads SMNVEV (reference sequence). With V trimmed by 3 bases and J by 3 bases, 5 bases remained unmatched. CDR3 length: 16 residues. CDR3 sequence: CASSFRGGGDTGELFF. The CDR3 region has the DNA TGTGCCAGCAGTTTCCGCGGCGGGGGGGACACCGGGGAGCTGTTTTTT.

This chain uses TRBV2 with TRBJ2-1; 7 bases map to TRBD1. Germline trimming cut 7 bases from V and 6 bases from J; bases unmatched to any gene: 6. CDR3 length equals 13 residues. Per germline, CDR1 SNHLY and CDR2 FYNNEI. Written as DNA, the CDR3 is TGTGCCAGCATGGGGGACAGTCCCAATGAGCAGTTCTTC. Translating it yields CASMGDSPNEQFF.

The genes are TRBV29-1 and TRBJ1-5; weak D call: TRBD1 (5 bases). V was shortened by 4 bases and J by 5 bases, with 12 bases between the two germline ends. Germline CDR1 reads SQVTM; CDR2 reads ANQGSEA. The CDR3 sequence is 13 residues long. CDR3 in amino acids: CSVGGDGYQPQHF. The CDR3 bases are TGCAGCGTTGGAGGGGACGGTTATCAGCCCCAGCATTTT.